This entry lists 18 T cell receptor beta chains sequenced from one sample in a study of vaccination and CD4 T cells after COVID-19. Sequencing of cultured CD4+ T cell DNA used the Oncomine TCR Beta short-read assay. MiXCR was run by TCRdb on the PCR reads, yielding one entry per CDR3 protein. The sample consists of some 17,000 distinct CDR3 sequences, just under 50% of them appearing once. Treatment given: approximately 10-day PBMC culture with coronavirus spike peptide pools or control peptides (ViraFEST assay). Their target antigens are unknown. Here the sequenced sample was CD4+ T cells from blood, cultured in vitro, taken before SARS-CoV-2 vaccination. The origin of the receptors is a human donor who had recovered from COVID-19.

The rearrangement joins TRBV6-5 to TRBJ1-5; TRBD1 aligns across 7 bases. The CDR3 is 16 amino acids. V was pared by 4 bases and J by 4 bases, with 10 bases of the junction left unmatched. Germline V lookup: CDR1 MNHEY, CDR2 SVGAGI. This chain's CDR3 is CASSWGRTGSNQPQHF. In DNA form, the CDR3 reads TGTGCCAGCAGTTGGGGCCGGACAGGCTCAAATCAGCCCCAGCATTTT.

The chain employs TRBV30 and TRBJ2-7; TRBD1 matches 7 bases. V was clipped by 7 bases and J by 2 bases; unmatched bases: 11. Germline assignment: CDR1 GTSNPN and CDR2 SVGIG (reference sequence). This CDR3 has 14 amino acids. The CDR3 coding sequence is TGTGCCTCTGACCCCGGGACAGCCCCCTACGAGCAGTACTTC. Translation gives CASDPGTAPYEQYF.

The V and J genes are TRBV7-9 and TRBJ1-4; 7 positions match TRBD1. There are 14 residues in the CDR3. The V and J ends lost 5 bases and 6 bases, in that order; junction bases with no gene match: 6. Germline V CDR1 and CDR2: SEHNR, FQNEAQ (reference sequence). CDR3 sequence reads: CASSLQGWDEKLFF. In DNA, the CDR3 is TGTGCCAGCAGCCTACAGGGGTGGGATGAAAAACTGTTTTTT. Supplemented by reference TRBV7-9 and TRBJ1-4, the full variable domain reads DTGVSQNPRHKITKRGQNVTFRCDPISEHNRLYWYRQTLGQGPEFLTYFQNEAQLEKSRLLSDRFSAERPKGSFSTLEIQRTEQGDSAMYLCASSLQGWDEKLFFGSGTQLSVL.

CDR3 protein: CASSQQPGRGGSPLHF. DNA of the CDR3: TGTGCCAGCAGTCAACAACCCGGCCGGGGGGGATCACCCCTCCACTTT. This chain uses TRBV6-1 with TRBJ1-6, with a weak D call TRBD1 (5 bases). This CDR3 comprises 16 residues. Trimming shortened V by 5 bases and J by 10 bases, and 21 bases separated the two germline ends. The germline V gene encodes CDR1 MNHNS and CDR2 SASEGT.

The CDR3 nucleotides read TGTGCCAGCAGTGGGACAGGGGAGACAGATACGCAGTATTTT. It is translated as CASSGTGETDTQYF. The J gene is TRBJ2-3, the V gene TRBV6-2 or TRBV6-3, with 10 bases fitting TRBD1. The CDR3 is made up of 14 amino acids. The V gene's germline CDR1 is MNHEY and CDR2 SVGEGT. The V gene end was trimmed by 5 bases and the J gene end by 3 bases; junction bases not matched to a gene: 2.

This clonotype was detected only a few times. The chain employs TRBV15 and TRBJ2-3, with unresolved D. The V end was cut by 0 bases, the J end by 0 bases, with 19 bases between. The CDR3 spans 19 residues. Germline assignment: CDR1 LNHNV and CDR2 YYDKDF (reference sequence). CDR3 DNA: TGTGCCACCAGCAGAGATATTATGGGCCAGGTACCTAGCACAGATACGCAGTATTTT. Amino acids: CATSRDIMGQVPSTDTQYF.

This clonotype turned up a few times. V is TRBV30 and J is TRBJ1-5, with D maybe TRBD1 (5 bases). CDR1 and CDR2 from the germline V gene are GTSNPN and SVGIG (reference sequence). V lost 2 bases and J lost 7, with 9 bases in between. This CDR3 is built from 12 residues. The CDR3 reads CAWSRGGQPQHF. CDR3 DNA sequence: TGTGCCTGGAGTAGGGGTGGCCAGCCCCAGCATTTT. Drawing the rest from reference TRBV30 and TRBJ1-5, the complete variable domain is SQTIHQWPATLVQPVGSPLSLECTVEGTSNPNLYWYRQAAGRGLQLLFYSVGIGQISSEVPQNLSASRPQDRQFILSSKKLLLSDSGFYLCAWSRGGQPQHFGDGTRLSIL.

The chain recombines TRBV11-1 with TRBJ2-1; the match to TRBD2 covers 12 bases. The CDR3 spans 15 residues. Per germline, CDR1 SGHAT and CDR2 FQDESV (reference sequence). V lost 5 bases, J lost 7 bases, and 6 bases stayed unmatched. CDR3: CASSTALAGGNEQFF. In DNA, the CDR3 is TGTGCCAGCAGCACAGCGCTAGCGGGGGGGAATGAGCAGTTCTTC.

This rearrangement joins TRBV20-1 to TRBJ2-2; TRBD2 aligns across 12 bases. The V segment lost 5 bases and the J segment 7 bases; nucleotides outside the gene matches: 5. Germline V lookup: CDR1 DFQATT, CDR2 SNEGSKA (reference sequence). The CDR3 covers 14 residues. This CDR3 is CSAWTSGEYGELFF. The DNA of the CDR3 is TGCAGTGCTTGGACTAGCGGGGAGTACGGGGAGCTGTTTTTT.

V and J are TRBV7-7 and TRBJ2-1; 12 bases are shared with TRBD2. Germline values: CDR1 SSHAT, CDR2 FNYEAQ (reference sequence). This CDR3 is built from 15 residues. The ends lost 4 bases at V and 9 bases at J; junction bases unmatched: 7. This chain's CDR3 is CASSSGLAGTGEQFF. CDR3 nucleotides: TGTGCCAGCAGCTCCGGACTAGCGGGGACGGGTGAGCAGTTCTTC.

In this sample, this clonotype turned up a few times. V and J are TRBV27 and TRBJ1-5; a possible D gene is TRBD1 (6 bases). Germline V CDR1 and CDR2: MNHEY, SMNVEV (reference sequence). The CDR3 totals 14 residues. Trimming left V 5 bases short and J 5 bases short, with 13 bases between. The chain's CDR3 is CASSPGGAYQPQHF. Written as DNA, the CDR3 is TGTGCCAGCAGTCCGGGGGGGGCTTATCAGCCCCAGCATTTT.

This clonotype was detected a few times. The chain uses TRBV10-3 and TRBJ2-5; 10 nucleotides agree with TRBD2. In germline, CDR1 is ENHRY, CDR2 SYGVKD. The CDR3 length is 16 residues. The trim removed 2 bases at V and 1 base at J, leaving 4 bases unmatched. This CDR3 reads CAISERLAGAQETQYF. Here the CDR3 DNA reads TGTGCCATCAGTGAGAGGCTAGCGGGAGCCCAAGAGACCCAGTACTTC.

This clonotype was counted only a few times. This sequence joins TRBV20-1 and TRBJ2-3; maybe TRBD2 (6 bases). Germline values: CDR1 DFQATT, CDR2 SNEGSKA (reference sequence). The ends were cut back, 8 bases at V and 6 bases at J, with 15 bases in the middle. This CDR3 region has 12 residues. CDR3 residues: CSTERARDTQYF. In DNA, the CDR3 is TGCAGTACCGAGCGGGCGCGGGATACGCAGTATTTT.

This chain connects TRBV7-9 to TRBJ1-1; TRBD1 might be the D (5 bases). Trimming left V 1 base short and J 4 bases short, with 19 bases between. Looked up from germline, CDR1 is SEHNR and CDR2 is FQNEAQ (reference sequence). This CDR3 contains 17 residues. CDR3 coding DNA: TGTGCCAGCAGCTTAGTAAGGGGTCATGAGAGGGGCACTGAAGCTTTCTTT. Its protein is CASSLVRGHERGTEAFF.

This clonotype has just a few counts. The J gene is TRBJ2-7, the V gene TRBV19; TRBD2 matches 8 bases. The junction had 6 bases not matched to a gene; V was cut back by 6 bases and J by 2 bases. CDR1 is LNHDA and CDR2 is SQIVND in the germline V gene (reference sequence). CDR3 length: 14 residues. The CDR3 coding sequence is TGTGCCAGTAGCCCCGGGGGGGGTCCCTACGAGCAGTACTTC. Protein product: CASSPGGGPYEQYF.

The J gene is TRBJ2-3, the V gene TRBV7-9; unclear D gene. V lost 1 base and J lost 6, with 5 bases in between. This CDR3 contains 12 residues. CDR1 and CDR2 from the germline V gene are SEHNR and FQNEAQ (reference sequence). The CDR3 DNA is TGTGCCAGCAGCTTAGTTGGCGATACGCAGTATTTT. Its translation: CASSLVGDTQYF.

This rearrangement joins TRBV11-2 to TRBJ1-1; D ambiguous. Germline V gene lookup returns CDR1 SGHAT and CDR2 FQNNGV. CDR3 length equals 13 residues. V was clipped by 0 bases and J by 8 bases, with 10 bases between them. The CDR3 DNA reads TGTGCCAGCAGCTTAGATCGGCAGAAGGAAGCTTTCTTT. Residues: CASSLDRQKEAFF.

This clonotype was seen a few times. The chain has TRBV2 and TRBJ1-1; 11 bases match TRBD1. The CDR3 runs to 16 residues. The germline CDR1 and CDR2 sequences are SNHLY and FYNNEI. With 9 bases clipped from V and 1 base from J, the junction kept 10 bases outside the gene matches. The CDR3 DNA sequence: TGTGCCAGTACCTGGACAGGGGGCGTAAGGAACACTGAAGCTTTCTTT. Its protein product is CASTWTGGVRNTEAFF.